What follows describes a single TCR beta chain. Data came from immunoSEQ multiplex PCR; TCRdb stores just in-frame clones and leaves some out. Among around 170,000 clones listed, 90% were seen once. V lost 3 bases and J lost 4, with 8 bases in between. The CDR3 sequence is 13 residues long. CDR1 and CDR2 from the germline V gene are SGHDT and YYEEEE. The data derive from a study of control samples from healthy donors and cancer patients. This clonotype originated in a woman between 50 and 59 years old in good health. Sequenced sample: blood. V gene TRBV5-6 combines with J gene TRBJ2-1; D perhaps matches TRBD2 (5 bases). CDR3 amino acids: CASSSRVYNEQFF. CDR3 in DNA: TGTGCCAGCAGCTCGCGGGTTTACAATGAGCAGTTCTTC.